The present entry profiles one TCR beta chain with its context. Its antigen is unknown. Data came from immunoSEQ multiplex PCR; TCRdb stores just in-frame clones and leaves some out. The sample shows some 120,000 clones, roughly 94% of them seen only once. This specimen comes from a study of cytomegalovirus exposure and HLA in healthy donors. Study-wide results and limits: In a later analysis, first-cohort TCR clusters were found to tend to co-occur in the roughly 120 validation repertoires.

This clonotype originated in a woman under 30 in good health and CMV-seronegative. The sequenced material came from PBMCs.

CDR3 region: CASSWELAGVQYF. The CDR3 DNA follows: TGCGCCAGCAGCTGGGAACTAGCGGGAGTACAGTACTTC. The chain employs TRBV5-1 and TRBJ2-4, with TRBD2 matching 11 bases. The CDR3 covers 13 residues. J lost 13 bases, V lost 3 bases, and 6 bases had no gene match. CDR1 is SGHRS and CDR2 is YFSETQ in the germline V gene. The whole variable domain, remainder taken from reference TRBV5-1 and TRBJ2-4, is KAGVTQTPRYLIKTRGQQVTLSCSPISGHRSVSWYQQTPGQGLQFLFEYFSETQRNKGNFPGRFSGRQFSNSRSEMNVSTLELGDSALYLCASSWELAGVQYFGAGTRLSVL.